This section outlines one T cell receptor beta chain sequence together with its context. This receptor's antigen is unknown. Base quality data are lacking; no much larger clone is found one base away. These data are taken from a study of blood T cell repertoires in COVID-19 (TCRdb year 2020). A note on the overall study: Samples covering the acute and convalescent phases of COVID-19 were provided by collaborators in the United States, Italy and Spain. The material from the prospective study consisted of cDNA or gDNA derived from T cells, B-cell-depleted T cells, or PBMCs. The dataset comprised deeply sampled blood TCRbeta repertoires from subjects exposed to, actively infected with, or recovered from COVID-19. The repertoires were made available in a free public database intended to serve as a resource for research on the immune response to SARS-CoV-2. Samples were obtained from the ongoing ImmuneRACE study (first 160 participants) and from 1,254 subjects provided by 6 global collaborators. A de-identified subject ID, COVID-19 status, age in years and sex were almost always included in the sample metadata. HLA class I and class II types, where available, came from metadata supplied by the sample provider rather than from assay-based typing.

Study-wide conclusions, independent of this receptor: The amount of clinical and demographic metadata varied by source and participant and was provided uncurated.

The immunoSEQ Assay, a bias-controlled multiplex PCR, was used to amplify TCRbeta CDR3 regions from genomic DNA. The authors' pipeline ran thus. The number of nucleated cells in each sample was estimated by amplification of reference gene primers within the assay. To quantify the absolute abundance of each unique TCRbeta CDR3 rearrangement, sequence reads were collapsed and filtered. Productive Simpson clonality was computed per sample as the square root of Simpson's diversity index over productive rearrangements. Not all clones reach the TCRdb copy of this immuneACCESS table, which keeps in-frame sequences only. Checked studies attribute under half of the gap to unresolved V genes and leave the rest unexplained. V and J calls and clone size are those listed in that table; D and trimming were worked out from the DNA. Counted in this sample were under 300,000 clones; approximately 83% of them appeared once. Clones ranked in the top ten supply around 10% of the sample.

Each collaborating institution followed its own protocols to collect whole blood in K2EDTA tubes. For TCRbeta analysis, collaborators shipped samples in one of three forms: frozen whole blood, isolated PBMCs, or DNA extracted from either of those sample types. The sequenced sample was peripheral blood. The source of this sequence is a woman aged 65 to 85 with acute or convalescent COVID-19.

This receptor has the CDR3 CASSSDRGVNEQFF. The DNA sequence is as follows: TGTGCCAGCAGCTCGGACAGGGGTGTTAATGAGCAGTTCTTC. Here the chain combines TRBV5-5 and TRBJ2-1, and TRBD1 aligns with 9 junction nucleotides. V is cut back by 3 bases and J by 7 bases, with 5 bases in the junction unmatched. CDR1 is given as SGHKS and CDR2 as YYEKEE, both from the germline V gene (reference sequence). Its CDR3 holds 14 amino acids, cysteine through phenylalanine. Just the 42-base CDR3 DNA is kept, in frame starting at base 1.